The T cell receptor (beta chain) under discussion was sequenced for a study of graft-versus-host responses after intestinal transplantation. Findings of the study overall: Early after transplant, HvG declines were associated with peak levels of circulating GvH clones.

Here immunoSEQ multiplex PCR was the method, and the copy in TCRdb shows in-frame clones only, minus some. The data show 9,600 or so clones, 90% to 95% seen once. The germline V and J ends were trimmed by 5 bases and 3 bases, with 10 bases remaining between them. This CDR3 has 14 amino acids. Germline lookup yields CDR1 MNHNY and CDR2 SVGAGI (reference sequence). As for this clone: Its antigen is currently unknown.

The rearrangement joins TRBV6-6 to TRBJ1-4; a weak D match, TRBD1 (6 bases). The clonotype originates from a human patient who received an intestinal transplant, so some T cells may come from the graft donor. Sequencing was performed on bone marrow, taken 521 days after intestinal transplantation. In DNA form, the CDR3 reads TGTGCCAGCAGTCCAGGACAGTCTAATGAAAAACTGTTTTTT. Protein product: CASSPGQSNEKLFF.